These 17 T cell receptor beta chains were all obtained from the same sample, sequenced in a study of blood T cell repertoires in COVID-19. Sequenced by immunoSEQ multiplex PCR; TCRdb stores in-frame clones only, minus some. Among about 250,000 clones, around 88% were seen once, and the ten largest hold around 5.4%. What was sequenced was peripheral blood. These TCRs come from a man older than 75 with acute or convalescent COVID-19.

The genes are TRBV5-1 and TRBJ2-2, with D maybe TRBD2 (6 bases). From germline, CDR1 is SGHRS and CDR2 YFSETQ. This CDR3 region has 15 residues. V lost 0 bases and J lost 10, with 16 bases in between. This CDR3 is CASSLEVVSREELFF. The CDR3 DNA is TGCGCCAGCAGCTTGGAGGTAGTCTCGCGGGAGGAGCTGTTTTTT.

The chain uses TRBV6-1 and TRBJ2-1; TRBD2 matches 12 bases. V was clipped by 0 bases and J by 4 bases; unmatched bases: 1. CDR1 MNHNS and CDR2 SASEGT come from the germline V gene. This CDR3 spans 16 amino acids. The CDR3 region has the DNA TGTGCCAGCAGTGAAGCAGGACTAGCGGGATACAATGAGCAGTTCTTC. Translation: CASSEAGLAGYNEQFF.

The rearrangement uses TRBV6-6 and TRBJ2-5, with 13 bases lining up with TRBD2. The CDR3 consists of 16 residues. The germline V gene encodes CDR1 MNHNY and CDR2 SVGAGI (reference sequence). J gave up 1 base and V 5 bases, and 4 bases lay outside the gene matches. The CDR3 here is CASSTRTSGGQETQYF. The CDR3 coding sequence is TGTGCCAGCAGTACCCGGACTAGCGGGGGCCAAGAGACCCAGTACTTC.

J is TRBJ2-1 and V is TRBV2; 11 nucleotides agree with TRBD2. The CDR3 covers 14 residues. Germline values: CDR1 SNHLY, CDR2 FYNNEI. J gave up 9 bases and V 8 bases, and 9 bases lay outside the gene matches. The CDR3 is CASVLAGGPIEQFF. DNA of the CDR3: TGTGCCAGCGTTTTAGCGGGAGGGCCTATTGAGCAGTTCTTC.

This rearrangement joins TRBV11-2 to TRBJ2-7; 11 bases are shared with TRBD1. Germline lookup yields CDR1 SGHAT and CDR2 FQNNGV. Germline trimming cut 5 bases from V and 4 bases from J; bases unmatched to any gene: 7. The CDR3 contains 15 residues. This chain's CDR3 is CASSPTGTGGYEQYF. The CDR3 DNA follows: TGTGCCAGCAGCCCTACCGGGACAGGGGGTTACGAGCAGTACTTC.

The rearrangement uses TRBV5-1 and TRBJ1-6; TRBD1 aligns across 8 bases. The CDR3 extends over 16 amino acids. CDR1 and CDR2 (germline): SGHRS, YFSETQ. V lost 4 bases to trimming and J lost 7 bases; unmatched junction nucleotides: 10. CDR3 sequence reads: CASSVTGGFSNSPLHF. The CDR3 DNA is TGCGCCAGCAGCGTCACAGGGGGATTTTCGAATTCACCCCTCCACTTT.

V is TRBV5-1 and J is TRBJ2-7, with D perhaps matching TRBD2 (6 bases). This CDR3 is 14 amino acids long. V lost 0 bases and J 0 bases, leaving 7 bases between the germline ends. Germline CDR1 SGHRS, CDR2 YFSETQ. CDR3 protein: CASSLGGTSYEQYF. The CDR3 DNA is TGCGCCAGCAGCTTGGGCGGGACCTCCTACGAGCAGTACTTC.

The chain recombines TRBV2 with TRBJ1-6; 9 bases agree with TRBD1. Looked up from germline, CDR1 is SNHLY and CDR2 is FYNNEI. Trimming at V came to 4 bases and at J to 9 bases, leaving 1 base not matched to a gene. CDR3 length equals 13 residues. CDR3 nucleotides: TGTGCCAGCAGTGGACAGGGGGTTTCACCCCTCCACTTT. Translating gives CASSGQGVSPLHF.

Here the CDR3 reads CASSPGAVSQPQHF. CDR3 DNA: TGTGCCAGCTCACCGGGAGCGGTCAGTCAGCCCCAGCATTTT. The chain uses TRBV18 and TRBJ1-5, with D unclear. V was cut by 3 bases and J by 6 bases, with 12 bases left in between. Germline CDR1 KGHSH, CDR2 LQKENI. The CDR3 totals 14 residues.

A remark on this clone: Other DNA variants within this sample encode the same CDR3. The V call is TRBV9, the J call TRBJ1-3; D may be TRBD1 (6 bases). CDR3 size: 13 residues. Germline V gene data show CDR1 as SGDLS and CDR2 as YYNGEE. Trimming removed 4 bases from V and 4 bases from J, with 9 bases in between. The CDR3 here is CASSPGDGNTIYF. The CDR3 DNA sequence: TGTGCCAGCAGCCCAGGGGACGGAAACACCATATATTTT.

The chain couples TRBV7-6 to TRBJ2-5, with 14 positions matching TRBD2. The germline V gene has CDR1 SGHVS and CDR2 FNYEAQ. The junction had 4 bases not matched to a gene; V was cut back by 3 bases and J by 4 bases. This CDR3 contains 16 residues. CDR3 nucleotide sequence: TGTGCCAGCAGCTTGGGACTAGCGGGAGTGGGAGAGACCCAGTACTTC. This translates into CASSLGLAGVGETQYF. Variable domain in full (rest from reference TRBV7-6 and TRBJ2-5): GAGVSQSPRYKVTKRGQDVALRCDPISGHVSLYWYRQALGQGPEFLTYFNYEAQQDKSGLPNDRFSAERPEGSISTLTIQRTEQRDSAMYRCASSLGLAGVGETQYFGPGTRLLVL.

The chain recombines TRBV7-9 with TRBJ1-1; possible D gene TRBD1, 5 bases. CDR1 and CDR2 (germline): SEHNR, FQNEAQ (reference sequence). Deletions cut 8 bases from V and 4 bases from J, with 17 bases between. The CDR3 is made up of 14 amino acids. CDR3 in amino acids: CASGTSGYSTEAFF. The CDR3 DNA follows: TGTGCCAGCGGGACTTCAGGGTACTCCACTGAAGCTTTCTTT.

This clone was seen more than once but under ten times. This sequence joins TRBV7-9 and TRBJ2-2; D is undetermined. This CDR3 comprises 15 residues. Trimming removed 5 bases at V and 3 bases at J, with 13 bases between. Germline CDR1 SEHNR, CDR2 FQNEAQ (reference sequence). The CDR3 protein is CASSLGSMDTGELFF. In DNA, the CDR3 is TGTGCCAGCAGCCTCGGTTCTATGGACACCGGGGAGCTGTTTTTT.

The gene calls are TRBV6-1 and TRBJ2-4; possibly TRBD2 for D (7 bases). V lost 0 bases and J lost 2, with 11 bases in between. The CDR3 runs to 16 residues. Germline V lookup: CDR1 MNHNS, CDR2 SASEGT. CDR3 sequence reads: CASSEAWGGSKNIQYF. The CDR3 coding sequence is TGTGCCAGCAGTGAAGCGTGGGGGGGCTCCAAAAACATTCAGTACTTC.

The chain has TRBV7-2 and TRBJ1-2; D unresolved. CDR1 is SGHTA, CDR2 FQGNSA, per germline. V was pared by 5 bases and J by 6 bases, with 19 bases between. This CDR3 contains 15 residues. As DNA, the CDR3 is TGTGCCAGCAGCCCCGGTATGGTTTCCATTAATGGCTACACCTTC. It yields the protein CASSPGMVSINGYTF.

The chain couples TRBV11-2 to TRBJ1-1; possibly TRBD1 for D (6 bases). CDR3 length: 14 residues. Looked up from germline, CDR1 is SGHAT and CDR2 is FQNNGV. With 5 bases removed from V and 4 bases from J, the gap between germline ends came to 14 bases. CDR3 bases: TGTGCCAGCAGCGTAACAGGGATGGGCACTGAAGCTTTCTTT. This encodes CASSVTGMGTEAFF.

This sequence joins TRBV18 and TRBJ2-2; D possibly corresponds to TRBD2 (5 bases). The CDR3 runs 17 residues. V was shortened by 2 bases and J by 0 bases, with 13 bases between the two germline ends. Germline CDR1 is KGHSH and CDR2 is LQKENI. The CDR3 region has the DNA TGTGCCAGCTCACCATTTCTAGCTGACGCGAACACCGGGGAGCTGTTTTTT. Protein: CASSPFLADANTGELFF.